The 23 T cell receptor beta chains below all came from one sample that was sequenced in a study of blood T cell repertoires in COVID-19 (dated by TCRdb to the early 2020s). The library was prepared using the immunoSEQ multiplex PCR assay. The table comes from immuneACCESS by way of TCRdb, which keeps in-frame sequences with V and J called. Part of the clones is missing from these tables; in studies checked, under half for an unresolved V gene and the rest for unknown reasons. The table for this sample lists about 73,000 clones; approximately 92% of them were counted only once. Of the sample, 8.9% is held by the ten largest clones. The sample consisted of peripheral blood. Source of these receptors: a man aged 80 or over with acute or convalescent COVID-19.

The V and J genes are TRBV30 and TRBJ1-2, with 11 bases aligning to TRBD1. Trimming took 5 bases from V and 13 from J; bases not matched to a gene: 15. This CDR3 has 14 amino acids. From germline, CDR1 is GTSNPN and CDR2 SVGIG (reference sequence). CDR3 sequence reads: CAWFLVGTGGMGTF. The DNA for the CDR3 is TGTGCCTGGTTCTTAGTCGGGACAGGGGGAATGGGCACCTTC.

There are a few counts of this clone. The chain joins TRBV2 to TRBJ1-1; TRBD1 matches 7 bases. Germline values: CDR1 SNHLY, CDR2 FYNNEI. The CDR3 totals 13 residues. The V segment lost 5 bases and the J segment 5 bases; nucleotides outside the gene matches: 5. CDR3 sequence reads: CASSMRGPTEAFF. Here the CDR3 DNA reads TGTGCCAGCAGTATGAGGGGGCCAACTGAAGCTTTCTTT.

V gene TRBV15 combines with J gene TRBJ1-1; D gene ambiguous. Germline V lookup: CDR1 LNHNV, CDR2 YYDKDF (reference sequence). The V gene lost 0 bases and the J gene lost 5 bases, with 13 bases spanning the gap. There are 15 residues in the CDR3. The chain's CDR3 is CATSRDLQSRTEAFF. The CDR3 nucleotides are TGTGCCACCAGCAGAGATCTGCAAAGTCGGACTGAAGCTTTCTTT.

This chain joins TRBV6-5 and TRBJ2-1; D is possibly TRBD2 (6 bases). CDR1 MNHEY and CDR2 SVGAGI come from the germline V gene. The CDR3 runs to 16 residues. Trimming pared 0 bases from V and 7 bases from J, leaving 16 bases between. The chain's CDR3 is CASSYSKFGEANEQFF. For the CDR3, the DNA is TGTGCCAGCAGTTACTCGAAGTTCGGGGAGGCTAATGAGCAGTTCTTC.

The chain recombines TRBV25-1 with TRBJ1-4; 9 bases map to TRBD1. The CDR3 consists of 15 residues. The J segment lost 8 bases and the V segment lost 0 bases, leaving 4 bases of the junction unmatched. Germline CDR1 MGHDK, CDR2 SYGVNS. The CDR3 DNA is TGTGCCAGCAGTGAATACCGGACAGGGGCGGAAAAACTGTTTTTT. Translation: CASSEYRTGAEKLFF.

The CDR3 bases are TGTGCCAGCAGTAATACCGGGACAGGGAGACACGAGCAGTACTTC. Translating gives CASSNTGTGRHEQYF. V is TRBV13 and J is TRBJ2-7, with 9 positions matching TRBD1. CDR3 size: 15 residues. The germline V gene has CDR1 PRHDT and CDR2 FYEKMQ (reference sequence). V was pared by 6 bases and J by 5 bases, with 11 bases of the junction left unmatched.

The chain uses TRBV5-1 and TRBJ2-3, with D maybe TRBD2 (7 bases). V was trimmed by 4 bases and J by 8 bases, leaving 11 bases between them. CDR1 and CDR2 from the germline V gene are SGHRS and YFSETQ. This CDR3 is built from 12 residues. CDR3 DNA: TGCGCCAGCAGCCCCCGGGGGGCTACGCAGTATTTT. This translates into CASSPRGATQYF.

This clone was seen a single time. The gene calls are TRBV5-6 and TRBJ2-6; the D gene is possibly TRBD1 (5 bases). Deletions cut 3 bases from V and 0 bases from J, with 16 bases between. In germline, CDR1 is SGHDT, CDR2 YYEEEE. The CDR3 sequence is 18 residues long. The CDR3 spells CASSSWTRSLSGANVLTF. CDR3 sequence (DNA): TGTGCCAGCAGCTCTTGGACACGGTCTCTCTCTGGGGCCAACGTCCTGACTTTC.

V is TRBV10-3 and J is TRBJ1-2; D gene unclear. This CDR3 has 13 amino acids. Germline values: CDR1 ENHRY, CDR2 SYGVKD. V gave up 10 bases and J gave up 5 bases, with 17 bases separating them. The CDR3 protein is CATYLAPGYGYTF. The CDR3 DNA sequence: TGTGCCACCTACCTTGCCCCGGGGTATGGCTACACCTTC.

The gene calls are TRBV15 and TRBJ2-2; a possible D gene is TRBD1 (5 bases). The CDR3 totals 15 residues. Germline CDR1 LNHNV, CDR2 YYDKDF (reference sequence). The ends were cut back, 3 bases at V and 3 bases at J, with 11 bases in the middle. The CDR3 protein is CATSSLDSDTGELFF. CDR3 bases: TGTGCCACCAGCAGCTTAGACAGTGACACCGGGGAGCTGTTTTTT.

In this sample, this clone turned up once. The chain joins TRBV6-6 to TRBJ1-1, with D unclear. The CDR3 loop spans 13 amino acids. V lost 0 bases to trimming and J lost 11 bases, with 13 bases between them. The germline V gene encodes CDR1 MNHNY and CDR2 SVGAGI (reference sequence). Here the CDR3 DNA reads TGTGCCAGCAGTTACTCAGGGAGGTTGGACGCTTTCTTT. Amino acids: CASSYSGRLDAFF.

This rearrangement joins TRBV11-1 to TRBJ2-3, with D hard to call. CDR1 and CDR2 from the germline V gene are SGHAT and FQDESV (reference sequence). This CDR3 is 13 amino acids long. Trimming took 5 bases from V and 2 from J, leaving 8 bases between them. This chain's CDR3 is CASSPSDTDTQYF. The CDR3 DNA sequence: TGTGCCAGCAGCCCCTCAGACACAGATACGCAGTATTTT. Full variable domain (remainder filled in from reference TRBV11-1 and TRBJ2-3): EAEVAQSPRYKITEKSQAVAFWCDPISGHATLYWYRQILGQGPELLVQFQDESVVDDSQLPKDRFSAERLKGVDSTLKIQPAELGDSAMYLCASSPSDTDTQYFGPGTRLTVL.

V and J are TRBV18 and TRBJ1-3; 12 nucleotides agree with TRBD1. Germline loops: CDR1 KGHSH, CDR2 LQKENI. The junction had 5 bases not matched to a gene; V was cut back by 6 bases and J by 2 bases. The CDR3 runs to 16 residues. The CDR3 loop reads CASSLGQGAAGNTIYF. CDR3 DNA: TGTGCCAGCTCGCTGGGACAGGGGGCTGCTGGAAACACCATATATTTT.

The chain joins TRBV19 to TRBJ2-1; TRBD1 might be the D (5 bases). V was shortened by 1 base and J by 6 bases, with 10 bases between the two germline ends. From germline, CDR1 is LNHDA and CDR2 SQIVND (reference sequence). There are 14 residues in the CDR3. The CDR3 sequence: CASSIGGAPNEQFF. The CDR3 DNA follows: TGTGCCAGTAGTATAGGTGGGGCCCCCAATGAGCAGTTCTTC.

The chain recombines TRBV6-1 with TRBJ2-5; TRBD1 aligns across 10 bases. Germline V CDR1 and CDR2: MNHNS, SASEGT. CDR3 size: 15 residues. J was trimmed by 9 bases and V by 2 bases; bases with no gene match: 9. CDR3 in amino acids: CASSERWRDRGAQYF. CDR3 DNA: TGTGCCAGCAGTGAAAGATGGAGGGACAGGGGTGCCCAGTACTTC.

The V call is TRBV10-1, the J call TRBJ1-1; D is unresolved. V was shortened by 5 bases and J by 11 bases, with 15 bases between the two germline ends. Germline V CDR1 and CDR2: WNHNN, SYGVQD (reference sequence). This CDR3 is built from 12 residues. CDR3 DNA: TGCGCCAGCAGTCCGACCGGGAAGGAGGCTTTCTTT. Translated: CASSPTGKEAFF.

This chain uses TRBV30 with TRBJ1-1; TRBD1 aligns across 9 bases. V dropped 5 bases and J dropped 2; count of bases not matched to a gene: 12. CDR1 GTSNPN and CDR2 SVGIG come from the germline V gene (reference sequence). This CDR3 region has 16 residues. CDR3 sequence reads: CAWGHRGRLTNTEAFF. CDR3 nucleotide sequence: TGTGCCTGGGGACACAGGGGGCGCCTTACAAACACTGAAGCTTTCTTT.

V usage is TRBV5-5 and J usage is TRBJ1-2, with D possibly matching TRBD1 (6 bases). There are 15 residues in the CDR3. The ends were cut back, 4 bases at V and 2 bases at J, with 15 bases in the middle. Germline V gene data show CDR1 as SGHKS and CDR2 as YYEKEE (reference sequence). As DNA, the CDR3 is TGTGCCAGCAGCCCCGCGGGGGCCCAAAACTATGGCTACACCTTC. It is translated as CASSPAGAQNYGYTF.

The table lists this clone with a count of one. The chain joins TRBV7-9 to TRBJ2-7; a possible D gene is TRBD1 (6 bases). This CDR3 has 13 residues. CDR1 and CDR2 (germline): SEHNR, FQNEAQ (reference sequence). Trimming pared 5 bases from V and 2 bases from J, leaving 10 bases between. The CDR3: CASSRQEPYEQYF. The CDR3, as DNA: TGTGCCAGCAGCCGACAGGAGCCCTACGAGCAGTACTTC.

CDR3 protein: CASSYRTGRNTEAFF. The CDR3 DNA is TGTGCCAGCAGCTATCGGACAGGGCGGAACACTGAAGCTTTCTTT. This sequence joins TRBV5-4 and TRBJ1-1; 8 bases are a match to TRBD1. The CDR3 sequence is 15 residues long. V shed 3 bases and J 1 base; nucleotides not matched to a gene: 5. CDR1 and CDR2 from the germline V gene are SGHNT and YYREEE (reference sequence).

The chain carries TRBV6-5 and TRBJ2-7, with 7 bases lining up with TRBD1. Germline assignment: CDR1 MNHEY and CDR2 SVGAGI. Trimming cost V 0 bases and J 6 bases; bases outside gene matches: 2. This CDR3 is 13 amino acids long. The CDR3 DNA is TGTGCCAGCAGTTACTCGGGACAGTTCGAGCAGTACTTC. Protein sequence: CASSYSGQFEQYF.

The V call is TRBV5-1, the J call TRBJ2-7; the match to TRBD1 covers 8 bases. The V gene's germline CDR1 is SGHRS and CDR2 YFSETQ. This CDR3 spans 15 amino acids. Trimming removed 4 bases from V and 5 bases from J; junction bases left unmatched: 11. CDR3 loop: CASSRTPGQGHEQYF. CDR3 DNA: TGCGCCAGCAGCAGAACCCCCGGACAGGGCCACGAGCAGTACTTC.

V and J are TRBV30 and TRBJ1-5; 7 positions agree with TRBD1. Germline-derived CDR1 and CDR2 are GTSNPN and SVGIG (reference sequence). This CDR3 is 15 amino acids long. V gave up 3 bases and J gave up 0 bases; unmatched junction bases: 5. The CDR3 spells CAWSQGTVSNQPQHF. CDR3 DNA: TGTGCCTGGAGCCAGGGGACAGTTAGCAATCAGCCCCAGCATTTT.